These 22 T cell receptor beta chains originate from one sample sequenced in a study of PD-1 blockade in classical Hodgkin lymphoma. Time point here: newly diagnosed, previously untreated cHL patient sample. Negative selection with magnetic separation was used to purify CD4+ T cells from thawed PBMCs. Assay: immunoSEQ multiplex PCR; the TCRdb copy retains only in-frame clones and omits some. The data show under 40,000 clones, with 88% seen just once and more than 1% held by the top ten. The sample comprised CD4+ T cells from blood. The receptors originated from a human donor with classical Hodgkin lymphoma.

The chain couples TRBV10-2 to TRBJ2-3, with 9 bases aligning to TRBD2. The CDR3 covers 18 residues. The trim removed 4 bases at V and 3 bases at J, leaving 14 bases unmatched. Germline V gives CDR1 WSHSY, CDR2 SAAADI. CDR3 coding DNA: TGCGCCAGCAGTGGGGCGGGAGGGCCTAACAGTTTAACAGATACGCAGTATTTT. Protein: CASSGAGGPNSLTDTQYF.

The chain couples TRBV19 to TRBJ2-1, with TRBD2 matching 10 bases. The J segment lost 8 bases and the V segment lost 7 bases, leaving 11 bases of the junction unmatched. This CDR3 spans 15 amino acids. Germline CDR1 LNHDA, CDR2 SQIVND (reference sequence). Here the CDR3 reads CASTEAGGSTYEQFF. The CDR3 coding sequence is TGTGCCAGTACGGAAGCGGGAGGGTCAACCTATGAGCAGTTCTTC.

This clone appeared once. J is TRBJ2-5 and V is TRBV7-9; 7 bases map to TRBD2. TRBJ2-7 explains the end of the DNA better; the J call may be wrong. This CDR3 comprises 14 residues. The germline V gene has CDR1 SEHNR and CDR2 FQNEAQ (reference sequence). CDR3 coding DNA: TGTGCCAGCAGCTTAGGAGCGGGGTCCTACGAGCAGTACTTC. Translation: CASSLGAGSYEQYF.

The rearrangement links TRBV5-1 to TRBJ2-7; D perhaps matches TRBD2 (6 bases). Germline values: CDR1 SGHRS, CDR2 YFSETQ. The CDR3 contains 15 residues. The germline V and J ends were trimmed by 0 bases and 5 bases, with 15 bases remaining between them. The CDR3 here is CASSLGGGTGDEQYF. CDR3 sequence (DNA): TGCGCCAGCAGCTTGGGTGGCGGGACCGGGGACGAGCAGTACTTC.

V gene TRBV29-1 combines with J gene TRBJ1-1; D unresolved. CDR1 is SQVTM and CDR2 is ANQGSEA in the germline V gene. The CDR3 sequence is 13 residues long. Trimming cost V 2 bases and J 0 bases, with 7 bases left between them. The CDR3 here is CSVERHLNTEAFF. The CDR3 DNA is TGCAGCGTTGAACGACACCTGAACACTGAAGCTTTCTTT.

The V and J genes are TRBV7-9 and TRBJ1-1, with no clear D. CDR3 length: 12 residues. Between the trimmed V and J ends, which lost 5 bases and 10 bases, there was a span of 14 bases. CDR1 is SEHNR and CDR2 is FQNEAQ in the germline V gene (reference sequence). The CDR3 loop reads CASSLDVEGAFF. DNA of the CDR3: TGTGCCAGCAGCCTAGACGTCGAGGGAGCTTTCTTT.

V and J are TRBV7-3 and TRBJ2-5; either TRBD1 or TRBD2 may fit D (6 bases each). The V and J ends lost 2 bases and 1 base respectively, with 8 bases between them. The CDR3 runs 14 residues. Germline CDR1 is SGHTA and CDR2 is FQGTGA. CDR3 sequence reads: CASSLGGPQETQYF. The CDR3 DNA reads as TGTGCCAGCAGCTTAGGGGGGCCCCAAGAGACCCAGTACTTC.

This CDR3 reads CASSVGTGGNYGYTF. DNA for the CDR3: TGTGCCAGCAGCGTCGGGACAGGGGGTAACTATGGCTACACCTTC. J is TRBJ1-2 and V is TRBV9; 11 bases align to TRBD1. J gave up 1 base and V 2 bases, and 1 base lay outside the gene matches. The CDR3 runs 15 residues. Germline CDR1 is SGDLS and CDR2 is YYNGEE.

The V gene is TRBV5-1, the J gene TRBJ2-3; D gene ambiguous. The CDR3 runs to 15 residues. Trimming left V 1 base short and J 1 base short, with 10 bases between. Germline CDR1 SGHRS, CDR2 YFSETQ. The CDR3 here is CASSLMGFGTDTQYF. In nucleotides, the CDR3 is TGCGCCAGCAGCTTGATGGGGTTCGGCACAGATACGCAGTATTTT.

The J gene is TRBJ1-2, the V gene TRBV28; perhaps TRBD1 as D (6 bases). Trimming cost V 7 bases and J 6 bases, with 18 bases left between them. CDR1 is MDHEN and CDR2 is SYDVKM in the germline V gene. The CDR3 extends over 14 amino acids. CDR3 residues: CASIPGAGKDGYTF. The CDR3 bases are TGTGCCAGCATCCCAGGGGCAGGAAAGGATGGCTACACCTTC.

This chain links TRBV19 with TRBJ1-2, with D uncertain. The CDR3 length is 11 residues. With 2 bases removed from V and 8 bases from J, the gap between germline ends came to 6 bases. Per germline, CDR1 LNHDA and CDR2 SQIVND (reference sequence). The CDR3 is CASSISVGYTF. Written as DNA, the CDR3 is TGTGCCAGTAGTATATCTGTCGGCTACACCTTC.

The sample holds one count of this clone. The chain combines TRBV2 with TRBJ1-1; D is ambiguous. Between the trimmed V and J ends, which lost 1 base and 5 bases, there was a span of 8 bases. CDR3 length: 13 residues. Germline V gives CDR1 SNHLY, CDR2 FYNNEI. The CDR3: CASSEGVGTEAFF. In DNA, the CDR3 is TGTGCCAGCAGTGAAGGGGTGGGGACTGAAGCTTTCTTT.

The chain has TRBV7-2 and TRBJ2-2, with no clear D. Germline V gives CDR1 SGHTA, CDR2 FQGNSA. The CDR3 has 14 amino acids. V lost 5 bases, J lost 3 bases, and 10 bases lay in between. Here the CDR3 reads CASSRPGDTGELFF. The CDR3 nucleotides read TGTGCCAGCAGCAGGCCAGGAGACACCGGGGAGCTGTTTTTT.

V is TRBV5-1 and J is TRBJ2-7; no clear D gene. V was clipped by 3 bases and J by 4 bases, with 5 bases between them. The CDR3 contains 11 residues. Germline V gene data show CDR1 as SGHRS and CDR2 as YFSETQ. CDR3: CASSSEYEQYF. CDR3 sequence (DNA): TGCGCCAGCAGCTCCGAGTACGAGCAGTACTTC.

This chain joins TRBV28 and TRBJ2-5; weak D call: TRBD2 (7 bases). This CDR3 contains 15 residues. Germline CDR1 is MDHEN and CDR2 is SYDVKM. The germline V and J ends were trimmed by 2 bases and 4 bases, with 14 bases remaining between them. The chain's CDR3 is CASSLRGGRGETQYF. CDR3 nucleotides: TGTGCCAGCAGTTTAAGAGGGGGGAGGGGAGAGACCCAGTACTTC.

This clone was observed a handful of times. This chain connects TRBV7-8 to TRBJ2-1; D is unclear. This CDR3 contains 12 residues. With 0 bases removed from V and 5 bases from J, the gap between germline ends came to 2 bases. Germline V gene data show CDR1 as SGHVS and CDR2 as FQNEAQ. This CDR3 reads CASSLADNEQFF. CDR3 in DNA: TGTGCCAGCAGCTTAGCAGACAATGAGCAGTTCTTC.

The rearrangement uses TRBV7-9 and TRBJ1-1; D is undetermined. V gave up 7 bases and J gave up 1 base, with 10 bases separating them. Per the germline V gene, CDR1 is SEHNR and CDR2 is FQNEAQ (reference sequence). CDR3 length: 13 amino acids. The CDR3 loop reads CASTPGRNTEAFF. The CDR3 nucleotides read TGTGCCAGCACTCCTGGTAGGAACACTGAAGCTTTCTTT.

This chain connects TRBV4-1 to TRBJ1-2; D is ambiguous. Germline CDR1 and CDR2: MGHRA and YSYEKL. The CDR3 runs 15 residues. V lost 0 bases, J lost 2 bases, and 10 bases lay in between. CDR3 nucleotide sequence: TGCGCCAGCAGCCAAGAAGAGAGGAGCAACTATGGCTACACCTTC. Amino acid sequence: CASSQEERSNYGYTF.

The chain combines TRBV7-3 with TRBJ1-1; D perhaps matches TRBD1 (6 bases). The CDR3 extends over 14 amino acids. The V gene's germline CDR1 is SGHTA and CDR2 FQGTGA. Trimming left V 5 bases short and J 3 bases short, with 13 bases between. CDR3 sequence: CASSAGQPYTEAFF. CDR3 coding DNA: TGTGCCAGCAGCGCCGGACAGCCATACACTGAAGCTTTCTTT.

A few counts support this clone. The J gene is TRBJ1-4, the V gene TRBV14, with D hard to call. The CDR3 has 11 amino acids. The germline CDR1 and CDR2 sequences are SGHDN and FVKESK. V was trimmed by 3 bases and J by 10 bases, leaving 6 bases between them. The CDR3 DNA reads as TGTGCCAGCAGCCAGACGGTAAAACTGTTTTTT. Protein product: CASSQTVKLFF.

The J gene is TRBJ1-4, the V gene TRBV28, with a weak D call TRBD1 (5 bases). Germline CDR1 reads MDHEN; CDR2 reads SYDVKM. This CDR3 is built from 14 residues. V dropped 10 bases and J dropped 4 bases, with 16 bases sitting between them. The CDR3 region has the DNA TGTGCCACGGGGGGTACGGGGTATAATGAAAAACTGTTTTTT. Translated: CATGGTGYNEKLFF.

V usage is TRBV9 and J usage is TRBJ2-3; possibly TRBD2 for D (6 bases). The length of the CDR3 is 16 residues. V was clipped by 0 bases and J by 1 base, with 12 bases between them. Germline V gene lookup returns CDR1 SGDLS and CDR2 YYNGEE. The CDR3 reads CASSVGPSDRTDTQYF. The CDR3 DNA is TGTGCCAGCAGCGTAGGGCCTAGCGACCGCACAGATACGCAGTATTTT.